This TCR beta chain was obtained from a study of T cells after yellow fever vaccination. Using its own MiXCR run on the 5' RACE reads, TCRdb lists one record per CDR3 protein. The sample gives 450,000 to 550,000 distinct CDR3 sequences, 19% of which show up once; 14% is in the top ten. This CDR3 spans 13 amino acids. CDR1 and CDR2 (germline): SGHTA, FQGTGA. The ends were cut back, 1 base at V and 6 bases at J, with 9 bases in the middle. V gene TRBV7-3 combines with J gene TRBJ1-1, with a weak D call TRBD1 (5 bases). This sequence originates from a man aged 30 to 39 who received the YFV17D yellow fever vaccine. The source material was PBMCs, sampled 15 days after the yellow fever booster vaccination. CDR3 in amino acids: CASSLKTDAEAFF. The CDR3, as DNA: TGTGCCAGCAGCTTAAAGACAGACGCTGAAGCTTTCTTT. Looking up the rest from reference TRBV7-3 and TRBJ1-1 gives the full variable domain: GAGVSQTPSNKVTEKGKYVELRCDPISGHTALYWYRQSLGQGPEFLIYFQGTGAADDSGLPNDRFFAVRPEGSVSTLKIQRTERGDSAVYLCASSLKTDAEAFFGQGTRLTVV.